These 10 T cell receptor beta chains share one sample of origin, sequenced in a study of shared clonotypes between healthy human individuals. Clones were sequenced by immunoSEQ multiplex PCR, and TCRdb holds only the in-frame ones, with some missing. The data contain hundreds of thousands of clones, around four fifths of them singletons. The sample comprised memory CD4+ T cells sorted from blood. Subset of the sample: CD45RA-negative fraction. These receptors originate from a woman in her 30s in good health.

This sequence joins TRBV10-2 and TRBJ2-3, with 16 bases aligning to TRBD2. CDR3 size: 17 residues. V lost 3 bases, J lost 9 bases, and 9 bases stayed unmatched. Per germline, CDR1 WSHSY and CDR2 SAAADI. CDR3 in DNA: TGCGCCAGCAGTGACCCCGGGACTAGCGGGAGGGTTGGAACGCAGTATTTT. Protein product: CASSDPGTSGRVGTQYF.

The chain links TRBV20-1 to TRBJ2-1; the D gene could be TRBD1 or TRBD2 (6 bases each). V lost 6 bases to trimming and J lost 7 bases, with 10 bases between them. Germline-derived CDR1 and CDR2 are DFQATT and SNEGSKA (reference sequence). There are 11 residues in the CDR3. CDR3 protein: CSAGGQNEQFF. The CDR3 nucleotides are TGCAGTGCGGGGGGACAAAATGAGCAGTTCTTC.

CDR3 in amino acids: CASTLDQETQYF. CDR3 nucleotides: TGCGCCAGCACGTTAGACCAAGAGACCCAGTACTTC. V is TRBV5-1 and J is TRBJ2-5, with D hard to call. The CDR3 consists of 12 residues. Germline V gives CDR1 SGHRS, CDR2 YFSETQ. Trimming took off 6 bases at V and 0 bases at J, with 6 bases between the two ends.

The chain uses TRBV6-5 and TRBJ2-2; 12 bases map to TRBD2. Germline CDR1 is MNHEY and CDR2 is SVGAGI. This CDR3 region has 16 residues. With V trimmed by 2 bases and J by 10 bases, 8 bases remained unmatched. In DNA, the CDR3 is TGTGCCAGCAGTTACGGACTAGCGGGGAGGGAGGAGGAGCTGTTTTTT. Its translation is CASSYGLAGREEELFF.

V and J are TRBV10-2 and TRBJ2-7, with TRBD2 as a possible D gene (6 bases). This CDR3 comprises 14 residues. Trimming took 5 bases from V and 5 from J, leaving 16 bases between them. Germline CDR1 is WSHSY and CDR2 is SAAADI. The CDR3 region is CASSNGGIGNEQYF. The CDR3 nucleotides read TGCGCCAGCAGTAATGGAGGGATAGGTAACGAGCAGTACTTC.

J is TRBJ1-4 and V is TRBV29-1, with 8 bases matching TRBD1. J gave up 7 bases and V 6 bases, and 4 bases lay outside the gene matches. Germline V gene sequence: CDR1 SQVTM, CDR2 ANQGSEA. This CDR3 comprises 12 residues. For the CDR3, the DNA is TGCAGCGTGAACAGGGGGGGTGAAAAACTGTTTTTT. Translated, it gives CSVNRGGEKLFF.

The chain recombines TRBV28 with TRBJ2-1; TRBD1 is a possible D gene (6 bases). CDR1 MDHEN and CDR2 SYDVKM come from the germline V gene. Trimming shortened V by 1 base and J by 6 bases, and 13 bases separated the two germline ends. The CDR3 is made up of 15 amino acids. DNA of the CDR3: TGTGCCAGCAGTTTATACCTGAACAGGGTCAATGAGCAGTTCTTC. Its protein product is CASSLYLNRVNEQFF.

This sequence joins TRBV11-1 and TRBJ1-1, with D tentatively TRBD1 (6 bases). This CDR3 has 15 residues. Germline values: CDR1 SGHAT, CDR2 FQDESV (reference sequence). V lost 5 bases and J lost 0, with 13 bases in between. The CDR3 loop is CASSPYREMNTEAFF. As DNA, the CDR3 is TGTGCCAGCAGCCCCTACAGGGAAATGAACACTGAAGCTTTCTTT. The entire variable domain, with the rest obtained from reference TRBV11-1 and TRBJ1-1, is as follows: EAEVAQSPRYKITEKSQAVAFWCDPISGHATLYWYRQILGQGPELLVQFQDESVVDDSQLPKDRFSAERLKGVDSTLKIQPAELGDSAMYLCASSPYREMNTEAFFGQGTRLTVV.

The genes are TRBV5-1 and TRBJ2-1; 9 bases fit TRBD2. Trimming at V came to 1 base and at J to 3 bases, leaving 5 bases not matched to a gene. The CDR3 is 16 amino acids. Germline V gives CDR1 SGHRS, CDR2 YFSETQ. CDR3 nucleotide sequence: TGCGCCAGCAGCTTGAGTAGCGGGAGTATCTACAATGAGCAGTTCTTC. It yields the protein CASSLSSGSIYNEQFF.

The chain joins TRBV7-2 to TRBJ1-2; 8 nucleotides line up with TRBD1. Looked up from germline, CDR1 is SGHTA and CDR2 is FQGNSA. Trimming cost V 4 bases and J 8 bases; bases outside gene matches: 9. This CDR3 comprises 14 residues. DNA for the CDR3: TGTGCCAGCAGCTCTCCCAGGGGGCTGGGAGGCTACACCTTC. It is translated as CASSSPRGLGGYTF.